This T cell receptor beta chain derives from a study of shared clonotypes between healthy human individuals. Germline lookup yields CDR1 MNHEY and CDR2 SVGAGI. The ends were cut back, 5 bases at V and 1 base at J, with 12 bases in the middle. The CDR3 spans 15 residues. Overall study results and limits: Estimated richness values were generally larger in naive subsets than in memory subsets. Measured sharing among donors was expected to vary with sequencing depth.

The method was immunoSEQ multiplex PCR; TCRdb's version includes in-frame clones alone and lacks a portion of them. The repertoire holds roughly 2 million clones, over 85% seen once, with 0.1% to 0.15% in the top ten. With respect to this clone: Its specificity is unknown.

This TCR was recovered from a man in his late teens or twenties in good health. V usage is TRBV6-5 and J usage is TRBJ2-1; D not resolved. The sample consisted of naive CD4+ T cells sorted from blood. Subset: CD45RA+ positively selected. CDR3 DNA: TGTGCCAGCAGTCCTCATAGGGAATCCTACAATGAGCAGTTCTTC. Encoded protein: CASSPHRESYNEQFF.